These 24 T cell receptor beta chains share one sample of origin, sequenced in a study of beta chain features in type 1 diabetes. The sequenced template was cDNA made from the entire isolated RNA. Clones were read by immunoSEQ multiplex PCR, and TCRdb kept only the in-frame ones, dropping some. The table includes 330,000 or so clones, 10% to 15% detected once. No antigens are known for them. Study results and limitations: A moderate, significant TCRB CDR3 shortening appeared in type 1 diabetes across four CD4+ subsets.

What was sequenced was naive CD4+ T cells from blood. These receptors were taken from a woman aged 18 to 35 with type 1 diabetes.

This clone was observed a handful of times. The chain has TRBV13 and TRBJ2-3; 11 bases are shared with TRBD2. The junction had 9 bases not matched to a gene; V was cut back by 7 bases and J by 6 bases. Germline loops: CDR1 PRHDT, CDR2 FYEKMQ (reference sequence). CDR3 length: 15 residues. CDR3 DNA sequence: TGTGCCAGCATCATAGCGGGGGGGCCAGGGGATACGCAGTATTTT. The encoded protein is CASIIAGGPGDTQYF. The variable domain in full, with the rest retrieved from reference TRBV13 and TRBJ2-3, is AAGVIQSPRHLIKEKRETATLKCYPIPRHDTVYWYQQGPGQDPQFLISFYEKMQSDKGSIPDRFSAQQFSDYHSELNMSSLELGDSALYFCASIIAGGPGDTQYFGPGTRLTVL.

This clone was counted between two and nine times. V is TRBV10-3 and J is TRBJ2-5; no clear D gene. V lost 11 bases and J 0 bases, leaving 10 bases between the germline ends. This CDR3 region has 12 residues. From germline, CDR1 is ENHRY and CDR2 SYGVKD. The CDR3 DNA reads as TGTGCCTCAACCGGTGACCAAGAGACCCAGTACTTC. It codes for CASTGDQETQYF.

Points on this clone: Other DNA sequences from this sample encode an identical CDR3 as well. This sequence joins TRBV5-1 and TRBJ2-5; 7 nucleotides line up with TRBD1. Trimming at V came to 4 bases and at J to 2 bases, leaving 5 bases not matched to a gene. Germline loops: CDR1 SGHRS, CDR2 YFSETQ. This CDR3 region has 14 residues. CDR3 coding DNA: TGCGCCAGCAGCCTCGGGACAGTACAAGAGACCCAGTACTTC. Protein product: CASSLGTVQETQYF.

The rearrangement uses TRBV4-3 and TRBJ1-2; 7 nucleotides agree with TRBD1. The CDR3 sequence is 17 residues long. V was clipped by 4 bases and J by 0 bases; unmatched bases: 11. Looked up from germline, CDR1 is LGHNA and CDR2 is YSLEER. CDR3 region: CASSRAQGQMSNYGYTF. CDR3 nucleotides: TGCGCCAGCAGCCGAGCCCAGGGACAGATGTCTAACTATGGCTACACCTTC.

This clone was recorded a few times. V usage is TRBV9 and J usage is TRBJ1-1; no firm D call. The CDR3 extends over 14 amino acids. The germline gives CDR1 SGDLS, CDR2 YYNGEE. With 0 bases removed from V and 7 bases from J, the gap between germline ends came to 13 bases. The DNA of the CDR3 is TGTGCCAGCAGCGTAGTCAGTCTCTCCAATGAAGCTTTCTTT. It yields the protein CASSVVSLSNEAFF.

This clone has only a few counts. The CDR3 DNA follows: TGTGCCAGCCGGGGGTTTCCCCTTTATAATTCACCCCTCCACTTT. This codes for CASRGFPLYNSPLHF. The genes are TRBV25-1 and TRBJ1-6; possible D gene TRBD1, 5 bases. Trimming took 8 bases from V and 4 from J, leaving 15 bases between them. Germline V gene lookup returns CDR1 MGHDK and CDR2 SYGVNS. This CDR3 comprises 15 residues.

This clone has more than one count but fewer than ten. The gene calls are TRBV7-2 and TRBJ1-2; D may be TRBD1 (5 bases). V was clipped by 3 bases and J by 8 bases, with 13 bases between them. CDR3 length equals 13 residues. Germline V CDR1 and CDR2: SGHTA, FQGNSA. The DNA of the CDR3 is TGTGCCAGCAGCTTTCGACAGCTGGAGGGCTACACCTTC. Amino acids: CASSFRQLEGYTF.

In DNA, the CDR3 is TGTGCCAGCAGTTACATGCCGCAGTCCTACGAGCAGTACTTC. It encodes CASSYMPQSYEQYF. This chain connects TRBV6-5 to TRBJ2-7; D is undetermined. The CDR3 is made up of 14 amino acids. Trimming left V 2 bases short and J 1 base short, with 9 bases between. Per the germline V gene, CDR1 is MNHEY and CDR2 is SVGAGI.

This clone was seen more than once but under ten times. This chain uses TRBV7-9 with TRBJ2-4; maybe TRBD1 (5 bases). Germline lookup yields CDR1 SEHNR and CDR2 FQNEAQ (reference sequence). This CDR3 is 14 amino acids long. Trimming cost V 1 base and J 5 bases, with 9 bases left between them. The CDR3 DNA follows: TGTGCCAGCAGCTTAGGGGGCGGCGAAAACATTCAGTACTTC. Protein: CASSLGGGENIQYF.

The chain combines TRBV29-1 with TRBJ1-4; 8 bases agree with TRBD1. The V gene end was trimmed by 8 bases and the J gene end by 5 bases; junction bases not matched to a gene: 7. Germline CDR1 reads SQVTM; CDR2 reads ANQGSEA. The CDR3 consists of 13 residues. This chain's CDR3 is CSPPRQGNEKLFF. The CDR3 region has the DNA TGCAGCCCGCCCCGACAGGGGAATGAAAAACTGTTTTTT.

J is TRBJ2-5 and V is TRBV4-3, with D tentatively TRBD1 (7 bases). The CDR3 has 14 amino acids. From germline, CDR1 is LGHNA and CDR2 YSLEER. The V end lost 1 base, the J end lost 5 bases, and 11 bases lay between the germline ends. The CDR3, as DNA: TGCGCCAGCAGCCAAGCAGGGGGGACGGAGACCCAGTACTTC. Its translation: CASSQAGGTETQYF.

This sequence joins TRBV11-2 and TRBJ2-5; TRBD2 might be the D (5 bases). Germline V lookup: CDR1 SGHAT, CDR2 FQNNGV. This CDR3 is built from 17 residues. With 1 base removed from V and 2 bases from J, the gap between germline ends came to 17 bases. This CDR3 is CASSLGLRGPLQETQYF. The CDR3 DNA sequence: TGTGCCAGCAGCTTAGGTCTACGGGGTCCCCTACAAGAGACCCAGTACTTC. The whole variable domain, remainder taken from reference TRBV11-2 and TRBJ2-5, is EAGVAQSPRYKIIEKRQSVAFWCNPISGHATLYWYQQILGQGPKLLIQFQNNGVVDDSQLPKDRFSAERLKGVDSTLKIQPAKLEDSAVYLCASSLGLRGPLQETQYFGPGTRLLVL.

This clone has more than one count but fewer than ten. The chain employs TRBV19 and TRBJ2-7; TRBD1 might be the D (5 bases). CDR3 length: 14 amino acids. The V end was cut by 1 base, the J end by 0 bases, with 7 bases between. From germline, CDR1 is LNHDA and CDR2 SQIVND (reference sequence). CDR3 sequence reads: CASSIVTDSYEQYF. CDR3 DNA: TGTGCCAGTAGTATAGTGACAGACTCCTACGAGCAGTACTTC.

This clone came up a few times. The rearrangement uses TRBV7-8 and TRBJ2-3; tentatively, D is TRBD1 (7 bases). V lost 1 base, J lost 5 bases, and 13 bases lay in between. Germline values: CDR1 SGHVS, CDR2 FQNEAQ. The CDR3 is 15 residues long. The CDR3 region is CASSLGQGGRDTQYF. As DNA, the CDR3 is TGTGCCAGCAGCTTAGGTCAGGGGGGCAGAGATACGCAGTATTTT.

This clone turned up a few times. This sequence joins TRBV28 and TRBJ2-3, with D perhaps matching TRBD1 (5 bases). CDR1 is MDHEN and CDR2 is SYDVKM in the germline V gene. The CDR3 covers 14 residues. V shed 6 bases and J shed 4 bases, with 14 bases lying between them. CDR3 sequence reads: CASRGWWGADTQYF. In DNA, the CDR3 is TGTGCCAGCAGAGGTTGGTGGGGCGCAGATACGCAGTATTTT.

The sample holds a few counts of this clone. The V gene is TRBV30, the J gene TRBJ2-7; 8 nucleotides match TRBD1. Losses at the gene ends were 5 bases for V and 0 bases for J; bases not matched to a gene: 9. The length of the CDR3 is 15 residues. Looked up from germline, CDR1 is GTSNPN and CDR2 is SVGIG (reference sequence). The DNA of the CDR3 is TGTGCCTGGGGGGGACAGGATTTACCCTCCTACGAGCAGTACTTC. Protein product: CAWGGQDLPSYEQYF.

The chain has TRBV2 and TRBJ2-5, with 9 nucleotides matching TRBD2. The germline V gene encodes CDR1 SNHLY and CDR2 FYNNEI. With V trimmed by 6 bases and J by 1 base, 6 bases remained unmatched. CDR3 length: 15 residues. The CDR3 DNA is TGTGCCAGCAGGGCCCTAGCGGGGCCCCAAGAGACCCAGTACTTC. Its translation is CASRALAGPQETQYF. Full variable domain (remainder filled in from reference TRBV2 and TRBJ2-5): EPEVTQTPSHQVTQMGQEVILRCVPISNHLYFYWYRQILGQKVEFLVSFYNNEISEKSEIFDDQFSVERPDGSNFTLKIRSTKLEDSAMYFCASRALAGPQETQYFGPGTRLLVL.

The table lists this clone with a few counts. The genes are TRBV5-4 and TRBJ1-2, with D unclear. This CDR3 is 13 amino acids long. V was shortened by 4 bases and J by 8 bases, with 15 bases between the two germline ends. Germline V gene sequence: CDR1 SGHNT, CDR2 YYREEE (reference sequence). CDR3 in DNA: TGTGCCAGCAGCATGGCGGGAGCGGGGGGCTACACCTTC. It yields the protein CASSMAGAGGYTF.

The sample holds a few counts of this clone. The rearrangement uses TRBV9 and TRBJ2-3; 7 bases fit TRBD1. The CDR3 covers 15 residues. J lost 2 bases, V lost 4 bases, and 7 bases had no gene match. Germline V gene lookup returns CDR1 SGDLS and CDR2 YYNGEE. In DNA, the CDR3 is TGTGCCAGCAGCCCCCAGGGGGATTACACAGATACGCAGTATTTT. Amino acid sequence: CASSPQGDYTDTQYF.

The rearrangement uses TRBV6-6 and TRBJ1-5; D may be TRBD1 (6 bases). The CDR3 runs 14 residues. Germline V gives CDR1 MNHNY, CDR2 SVGAGI (reference sequence). The germline V and J ends were trimmed by 7 bases and 5 bases, with 15 bases remaining between them. For the CDR3, the DNA is TGTGCCAGCAACCCGGACAGCGAGGATCAGCCCCAGCATTTT. This gives the protein CASNPDSEDQPQHF.

The rearrangement links TRBV5-8 to TRBJ2-7; 7 nucleotides match TRBD2. The CDR3 is made up of 14 amino acids. The germline CDR1 and CDR2 sequences are SGHTS and YDEGEE. V shed 0 bases, J shed 5 bases, and the junction held 5 bases outside the gene matches. CDR3 DNA sequence: TGTGCCAGCAGCTTGGGGCGGGAGCTCAACGAGCAGTACTTC. Translating it yields CASSLGRELNEQYF.

This rearrangement joins TRBV5-4 to TRBJ2-2; possible D gene TRBD2, 5 bases. This CDR3 comprises 14 residues. The V gene lost 0 bases and the J gene lost 6 bases, with 9 bases spanning the gap. CDR1 SGHNT and CDR2 YYREEE come from the germline V gene (reference sequence). In DNA form, the CDR3 reads TGTGCCAGCAGCTTGGGAGCGGATGCCGGGGAGCTGTTTTTT. Amino acids: CASSLGADAGELFF. The full variable domain, its missing parts supplied by reference TRBV5-4 and TRBJ2-2, is ETGVTQSPTHLIKTRGQQVTLRCSSQSGHNTVSWYQQALGQGPQFIFQYYREEENGRGNFPPRFSGLQFPNYSSELNVNALELDDSALYLCASSLGADAGELFFGEGSRLTVL.

V and J are TRBV6-1 and TRBJ2-3; 12 bases align to TRBD1. V lost 6 bases to trimming and J lost 6 bases; unmatched junction nucleotides: 4. Germline V gene data show CDR1 as MNHNS and CDR2 as SASEGT. CDR3 length: 14 residues. The CDR3 loop reads CASSWDRGRDTQYF. DNA for the CDR3: TGTGCCAGCAGCTGGGACAGGGGGCGCGATACGCAGTATTTT.

V gene TRBV29-1 combines with J gene TRBJ2-1; TRBD1 is a possible D gene (6 bases). In germline, CDR1 is SQVTM, CDR2 ANQGSEA. This CDR3 comprises 15 residues. V was pared by 1 base and J by 4 bases, with 14 bases between. The CDR3 DNA follows: TGCAGCGTTGAAGGGCGACGACAGGAATACAATGAGCAGTTCTTC. Encoded protein: CSVEGRRQEYNEQFF.